A single sample is the source of the 5 T cell receptor beta chains below, sequenced in a study of T cell responses to AZD1222 COVID-19 vaccine. The data were produced by immunoSEQ multiplex PCR, yet TCRdb's version contains in-frame clones alone and is incomplete. The table has over 110,000 clones, almost 95% seen once. The starting material was peripheral blood, obtained 28 days after the second AZD1222 dose. All receptors come from an adult who received the AZD1222 COVID-19 vaccine.

This chain uses TRBV7-2 with TRBJ1-6; a possible D gene is TRBD1 (6 bases). Looked up from germline, CDR1 is SGHTA and CDR2 is FQGNSA. This CDR3 is built from 12 residues. Trimming took 8 bases from V and 8 from J, leaving 10 bases between them. CDR3 region: CASSQGHSPLHF. As DNA, the CDR3 is TGTGCCAGCTCACAGGGACATTCACCCCTCCACTTT.

This clone was picked up one time. The rearrangement uses TRBV3-1 (or the pseudogene TRBV3-2) and TRBJ2-5, with 8 bases identical to TRBD2. V gave up 4 bases and J gave up 5 bases; unmatched junction bases: 15. CDR3 size: 17 residues. Germline CDR1 reads LGHDT; CDR2 reads YNNKEL (reference sequence). The CDR3 nucleotides read TGTGCCAGCAGCCTGGGTCAGAAGCGGGGGAATGAGGAGACCCAGTACTTC. Amino acid sequence: CASSLGQKRGNEETQYF.

This clone was counted a single time. The chain has TRBV6-2 or TRBV6-3 and TRBJ1-5, with D unresolved. The CDR3 is 14 amino acids. V was trimmed by 2 bases and J by 5 bases, leaving 10 bases between them. Germline V gene sequence: CDR1 MNHEY, CDR2 SVGEGT. The CDR3 is CASSYALLDQPQHF. The CDR3 DNA reads as TGTGCCAGCAGTTACGCGCTCTTGGATCAGCCCCAGCATTTT.

The rearrangement uses TRBV27 and TRBJ1-2; possibly TRBD1 for D (6 bases). The CDR3 contains 14 residues. The germline CDR1 and CDR2 sequences are MNHEY and SMNVEV (reference sequence). Trimming shortened V by 5 bases and J by 0 bases, and 10 bases separated the two germline ends. Here the CDR3 reads CASSHRAANYGYTF. In nucleotides, the CDR3 is TGTGCCAGCAGTCACAGGGCAGCTAACTATGGCTACACCTTC.

The chain carries TRBV5-5 and TRBJ1-2; TRBD1 is a possible D gene (5 bases). The CDR3 has 15 residues. The germline V gene encodes CDR1 SGHKS and CDR2 YYEKEE (reference sequence). Trimming removed 2 bases from V and 4 bases from J, with 15 bases in between. CDR3 nucleotides: TGTGCCAGCAGCTTTGGGGGTCCCAGGGCCTATGGCTACACCTTC. Protein product: CASSFGGPRAYGYTF.